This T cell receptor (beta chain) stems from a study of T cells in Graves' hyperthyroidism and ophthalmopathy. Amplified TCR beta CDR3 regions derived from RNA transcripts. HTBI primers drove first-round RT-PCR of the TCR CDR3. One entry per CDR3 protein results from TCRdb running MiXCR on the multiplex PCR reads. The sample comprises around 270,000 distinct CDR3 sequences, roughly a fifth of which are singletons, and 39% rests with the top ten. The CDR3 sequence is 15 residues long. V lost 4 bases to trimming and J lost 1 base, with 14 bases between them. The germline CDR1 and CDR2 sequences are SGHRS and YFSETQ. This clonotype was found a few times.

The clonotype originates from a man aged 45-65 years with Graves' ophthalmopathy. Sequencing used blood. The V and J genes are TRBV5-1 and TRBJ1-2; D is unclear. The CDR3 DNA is TGCGCCAGCAGCCCTTGGCCAGCCGGTAACTATGGCTACACCTTC. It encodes CASSPWPAGNYGYTF.